The clone carrying this TCR beta chain was found many times. A second about 6 to 12 cycle PCR used barcoded and J-beta primers. Each cDNA molecule carried a tag from a template-switch adaptor that contained 12 random nucleotides. Every sample returned 2.5 million or more CDR3-containing paired-end reads. TCRdb redid the calling of the 5' RACE reads with MiXCR, one entry per CDR3 protein. Of 600,000 or so distinct CDR3 sequences listed, about 30% are singletons. The data were obtained in a study of blood T cells in healthy people across ages. V was pared by 1 base and J by 2 bases, with 10 bases between. The germline gives CDR1 LGHDT, CDR2 YNNKEL (reference sequence). This CDR3 has 15 amino acids.

This TCR was sampled from an elderly woman in good health. The rearrangement links TRBV3-1 to TRBJ2-3; no reliable D call. The material sequenced was blood. DNA of the CDR3: TGTGCCAGCAGCCAAGGACCGGTTTACACAGATACGCAGTATTTT. Its translation: CASSQGPVYTDTQYF.